This T cell receptor (beta chain) was captured in a study of control samples from healthy donors and cancer patients. The CDR3 is 15 residues long. The V gene's germline CDR1 is SGDLS and CDR2 YYNGEE. Trimming pared 3 bases from V and 6 bases from J, leaving 18 bases between. Profiled with immunoSEQ multiplex PCR; TCRdb holds only in-frame clones, not every one. Here the sample spans about 120,000 clones, about 94% being singletons. The chain couples TRBV9 to TRBJ1-2; possibly TRBD1 for D (5 bases). Sequencing was done on a sample of blood. The TCR comes from a man younger than 40 in good health. The CDR3 region is CASSAVAGGMDGYTF. CDR3 in DNA: TGTGCCAGCAGCGCCGTGGCGGGGGGTATGGATGGCTACACCTTC.